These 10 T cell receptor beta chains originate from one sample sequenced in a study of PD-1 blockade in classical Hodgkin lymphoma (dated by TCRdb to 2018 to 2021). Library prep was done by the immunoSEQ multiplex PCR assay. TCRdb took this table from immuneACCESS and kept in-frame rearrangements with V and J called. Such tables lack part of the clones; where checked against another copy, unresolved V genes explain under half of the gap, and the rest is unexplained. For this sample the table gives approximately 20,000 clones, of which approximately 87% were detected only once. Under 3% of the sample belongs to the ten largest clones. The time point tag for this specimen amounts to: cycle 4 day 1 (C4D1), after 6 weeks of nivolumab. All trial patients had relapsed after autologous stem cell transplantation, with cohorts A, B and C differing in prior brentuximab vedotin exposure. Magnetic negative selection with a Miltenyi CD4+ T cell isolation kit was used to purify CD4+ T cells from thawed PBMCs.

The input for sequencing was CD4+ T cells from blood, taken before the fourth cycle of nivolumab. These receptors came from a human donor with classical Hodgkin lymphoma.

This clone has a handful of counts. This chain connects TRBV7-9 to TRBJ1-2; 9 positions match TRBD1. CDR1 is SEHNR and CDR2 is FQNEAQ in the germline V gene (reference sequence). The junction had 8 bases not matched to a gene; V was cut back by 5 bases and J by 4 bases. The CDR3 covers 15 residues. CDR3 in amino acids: CASSGTGRWSYGYTF. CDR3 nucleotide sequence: TGTGCCAGCAGCGGGACAGGGCGATGGAGCTATGGCTACACCTTC.

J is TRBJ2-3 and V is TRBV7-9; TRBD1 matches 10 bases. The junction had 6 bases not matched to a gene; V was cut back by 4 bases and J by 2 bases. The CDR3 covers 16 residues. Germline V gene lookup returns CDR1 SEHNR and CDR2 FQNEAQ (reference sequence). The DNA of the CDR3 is TGTGCCAGCAGCTCCCTCGGGACAGGGGACACAGATACGCAGTATTTT. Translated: CASSSLGTGDTDTQYF.

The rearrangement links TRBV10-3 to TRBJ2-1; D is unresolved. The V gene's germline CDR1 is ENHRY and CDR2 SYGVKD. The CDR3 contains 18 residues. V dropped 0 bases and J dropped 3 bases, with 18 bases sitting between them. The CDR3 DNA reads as TGTGCCATCAGTGAGTCGCCGTTAGGGTCAATCTTCTACAATGAGCAGTTCTTC. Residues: CAISESPLGSIFYNEQFF.

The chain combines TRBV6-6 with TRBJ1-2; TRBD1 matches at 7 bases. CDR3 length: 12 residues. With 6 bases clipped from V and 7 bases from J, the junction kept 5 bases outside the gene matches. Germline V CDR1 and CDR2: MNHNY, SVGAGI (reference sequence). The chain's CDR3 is CASSKTGLGYTF. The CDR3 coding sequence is TGTGCCAGCAGCAAGACAGGGCTTGGCTACACCTTC.

The CDR3 coding sequence is TGTGCCTGGAGCCGCATCGGGGGTAGAGGGGATAATTCACCCCTCCACTTT. This encodes CAWSRIGGRGDNSPLHF. The J gene is TRBJ1-6, the V gene TRBV30; TRBD1 might be the D (5 bases). The ends were cut back, 3 bases at V and 5 bases at J, with 20 bases in the middle. In germline, CDR1 is GTSNPN, CDR2 SVGIG (reference sequence). The CDR3 has 17 residues.

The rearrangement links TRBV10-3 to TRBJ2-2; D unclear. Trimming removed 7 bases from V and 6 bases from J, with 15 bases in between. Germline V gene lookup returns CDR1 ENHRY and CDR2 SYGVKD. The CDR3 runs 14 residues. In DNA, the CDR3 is TGTGCCATCAAGGAAGGGCGAGAGGCCGGGGAGCTGTTTTTT. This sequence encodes CAIKEGREAGELFF.

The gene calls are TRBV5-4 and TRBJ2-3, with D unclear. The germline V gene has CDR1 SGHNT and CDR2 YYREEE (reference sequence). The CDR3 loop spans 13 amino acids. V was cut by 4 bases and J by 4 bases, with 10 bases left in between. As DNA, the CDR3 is TGTGCCAGCAGCGTTGGTGGTGCAGATACGCAGTATTTT. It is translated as CASSVGGADTQYF.

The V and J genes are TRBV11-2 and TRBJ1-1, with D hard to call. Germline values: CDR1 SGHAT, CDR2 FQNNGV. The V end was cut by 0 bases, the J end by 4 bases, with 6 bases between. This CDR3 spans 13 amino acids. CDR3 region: CASSLEPGTEAFF. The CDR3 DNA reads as TGTGCCAGCAGCTTAGAGCCCGGCACTGAAGCTTTCTTT.

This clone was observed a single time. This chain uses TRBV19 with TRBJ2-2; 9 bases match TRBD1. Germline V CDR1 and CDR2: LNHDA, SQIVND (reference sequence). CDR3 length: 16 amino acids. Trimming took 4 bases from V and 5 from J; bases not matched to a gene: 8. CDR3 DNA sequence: TGTGCCAGTAGTACGCTACAGGGGGCAGGGACCGGGGAGCTGTTTTTT. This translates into CASSTLQGAGTGELFF.

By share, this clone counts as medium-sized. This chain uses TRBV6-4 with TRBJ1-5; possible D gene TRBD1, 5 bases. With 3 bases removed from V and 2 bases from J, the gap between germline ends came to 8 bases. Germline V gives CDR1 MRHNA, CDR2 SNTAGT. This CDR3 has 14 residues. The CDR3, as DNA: TGTGCCAGCAGTGAGGGGGTCGGCAATCAGCCCCAGCATTTT. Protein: CASSEGVGNQPQHF.